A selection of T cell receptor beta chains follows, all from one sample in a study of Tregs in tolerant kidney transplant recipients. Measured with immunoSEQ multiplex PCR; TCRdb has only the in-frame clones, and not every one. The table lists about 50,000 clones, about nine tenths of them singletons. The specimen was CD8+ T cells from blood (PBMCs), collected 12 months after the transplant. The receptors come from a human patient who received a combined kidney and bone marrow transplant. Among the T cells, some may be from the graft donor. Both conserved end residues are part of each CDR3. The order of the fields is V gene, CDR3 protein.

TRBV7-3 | CASSRLASGVETQYF
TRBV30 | CAWEGGTASNQPQHF
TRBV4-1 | CASSQEMWDRAGYTF
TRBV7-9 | CASSLIQGLAYEQYF
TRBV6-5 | CASRPGQGNQPQHF
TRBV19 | CASSITLRRRTGPNQPQHF
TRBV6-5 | CASGTSGVTGELFF
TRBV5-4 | CASSSGQDQETQYF
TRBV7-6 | CASSLFSGGSYEQYF
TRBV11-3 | CASSLVVGREQYF